This TCR beta chain was found in a study of OX40 agonist ivuxolimab in advanced cancers. Overall study results and limits: In CD8+ T cells, expanded clones were on average more numerous than in CD4+.

TCRdb's copy holds only in-frame clones and misses some; the assay was immunoSEQ multiplex PCR. Of 35,000 or so clones listed, 82% are singletons. This clone was picked up a small number of times. What it recognizes is unknown. A history of autoimmune disease or systemic immunosuppression excluded patients. The receptor was isolated from an adult with an advanced solid tumor such as melanoma, head and neck, liver or kidney cancer. The sequences come from CD4+ or CD8+ T cells sorted from blood, collected in a trial of the OX40 agonist ivuxolimab.

The CDR3 nucleotides are TGTGCCAGCAGCTTATCTCCGGGGGCGGGATACAATGAGCAGTTCTTC. Its protein is CASSLSPGAGYNEQFF. The chain employs TRBV7-2 and TRBJ2-1; D could derive from TRBD1 or TRBD2 (6 bases each). The CDR3 runs 16 residues. With 2 bases removed from V and 4 bases from J, the gap between germline ends came to 15 bases. Germline V gives CDR1 SGHTA, CDR2 FQGNSA.